This entry features one T cell receptor beta chain sequence. The CDR3 length is 14 residues. V lost 7 bases and J 3 bases, leaving 15 bases between the germline ends. CDR1 and CDR2 (germline): MNHEY, SVGAGI. The assay was immunoSEQ multiplex PCR, and TCRdb's table has in-frame clones only and misses some. The sample carries 140,000 to 150,000 clones, approximately 80% recorded once. The entry originates in a study of blood T cell repertoires in COVID-19. The chain couples TRBV6-5 to TRBJ1-2; D gene unclear. The sequence came from a man between 65 and 85 years old who had recovered from COVID-19. Sequenced input: peripheral blood. The chain's CDR3 is CASKSGEVYYGYTF. The CDR3 DNA reads as TGTGCCAGCAAGAGCGGGGAAGTTTACTATGGCTACACCTTC.